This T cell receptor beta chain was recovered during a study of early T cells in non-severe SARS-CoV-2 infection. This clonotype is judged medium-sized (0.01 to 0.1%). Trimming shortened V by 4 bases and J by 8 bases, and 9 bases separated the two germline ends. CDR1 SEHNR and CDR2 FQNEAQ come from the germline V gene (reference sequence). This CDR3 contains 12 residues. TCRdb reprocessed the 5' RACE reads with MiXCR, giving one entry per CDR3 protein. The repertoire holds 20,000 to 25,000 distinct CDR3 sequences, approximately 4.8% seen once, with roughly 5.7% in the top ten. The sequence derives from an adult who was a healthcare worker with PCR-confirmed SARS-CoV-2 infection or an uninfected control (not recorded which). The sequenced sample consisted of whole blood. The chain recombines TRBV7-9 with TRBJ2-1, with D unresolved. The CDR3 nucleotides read TGTGCCAGCAGCTCAAAGAGCGATGAGCAGTTCTTC. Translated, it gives CASSSKSDEQFF.